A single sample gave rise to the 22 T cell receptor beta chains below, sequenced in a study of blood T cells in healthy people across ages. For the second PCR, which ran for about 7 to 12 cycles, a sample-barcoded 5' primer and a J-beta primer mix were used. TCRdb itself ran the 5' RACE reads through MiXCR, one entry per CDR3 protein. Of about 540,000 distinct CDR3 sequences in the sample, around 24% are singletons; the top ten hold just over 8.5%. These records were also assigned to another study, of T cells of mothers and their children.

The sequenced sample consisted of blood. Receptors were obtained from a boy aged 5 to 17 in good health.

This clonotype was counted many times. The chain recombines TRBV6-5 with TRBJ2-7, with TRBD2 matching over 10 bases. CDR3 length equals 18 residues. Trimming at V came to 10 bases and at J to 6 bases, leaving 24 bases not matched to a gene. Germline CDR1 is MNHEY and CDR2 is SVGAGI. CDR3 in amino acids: CATLLVMWASGSIAEQYF. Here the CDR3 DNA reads TGTGCCACTCTACTTGTTATGTGGGCTAGCGGGAGCATCGCCGAGCAGTACTTC.

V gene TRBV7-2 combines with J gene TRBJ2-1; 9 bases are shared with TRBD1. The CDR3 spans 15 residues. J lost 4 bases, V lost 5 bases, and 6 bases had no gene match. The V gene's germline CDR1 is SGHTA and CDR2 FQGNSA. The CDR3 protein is CASSPGTGRYNEQFF. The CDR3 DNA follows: TGTGCCAGCAGCCCCGGGACAGGGAGATACAATGAGCAGTTCTTC.

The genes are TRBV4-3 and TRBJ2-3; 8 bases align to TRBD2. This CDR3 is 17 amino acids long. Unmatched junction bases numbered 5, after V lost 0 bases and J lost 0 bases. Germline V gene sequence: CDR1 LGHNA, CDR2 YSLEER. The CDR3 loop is CASSQDRLAGSTDTQYF. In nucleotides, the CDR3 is TGCGCCAGCAGCCAAGATCGGCTAGCGGGTAGCACAGATACGCAGTATTTT.

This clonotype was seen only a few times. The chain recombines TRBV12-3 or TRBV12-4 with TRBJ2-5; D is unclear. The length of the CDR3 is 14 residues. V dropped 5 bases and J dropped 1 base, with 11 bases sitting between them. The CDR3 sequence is CASSGEVVQETQYF. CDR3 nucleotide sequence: TGTGCCAGCAGTGGCGAGGTGGTCCAAGAGACCCAGTACTTC.

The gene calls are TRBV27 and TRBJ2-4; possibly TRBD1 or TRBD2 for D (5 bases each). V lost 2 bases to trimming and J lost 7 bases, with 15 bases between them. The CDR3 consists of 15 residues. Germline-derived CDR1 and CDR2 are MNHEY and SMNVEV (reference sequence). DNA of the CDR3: TGTGCCAGCAGTTTAAGGGACCCCCCGGTTAACATTCAGTACTTC. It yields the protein CASSLRDPPVNIQYF.

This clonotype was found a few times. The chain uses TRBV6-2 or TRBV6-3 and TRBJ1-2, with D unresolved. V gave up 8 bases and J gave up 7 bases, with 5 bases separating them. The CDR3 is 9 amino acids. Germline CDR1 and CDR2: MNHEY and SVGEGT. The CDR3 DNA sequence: TGTGCCAGCGGGTTTGGCTACACCTTC. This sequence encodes CASGFGYTF.

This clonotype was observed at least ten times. CDR3 nucleotides: TGTGCCAGCAGTCTCAATCCTCGGGAGACCCAGTACTTC. Translation: CASSLNPRETQYF. The rearrangement links TRBV7-2 to TRBJ2-5; D gene ambiguous. Trimming left V 6 bases short and J 5 bases short, with 13 bases between. The CDR3 has 13 amino acids. From germline, CDR1 is SGHTA and CDR2 FQGNSA.

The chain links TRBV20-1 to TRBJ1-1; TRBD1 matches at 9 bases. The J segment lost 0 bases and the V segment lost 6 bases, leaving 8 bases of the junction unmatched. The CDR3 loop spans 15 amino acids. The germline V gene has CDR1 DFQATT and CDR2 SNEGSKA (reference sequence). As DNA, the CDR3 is TGCAGTGCAACACAGGGGGCTACTATGAACACTGAAGCTTTCTTT. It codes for CSATQGATMNTEAFF.

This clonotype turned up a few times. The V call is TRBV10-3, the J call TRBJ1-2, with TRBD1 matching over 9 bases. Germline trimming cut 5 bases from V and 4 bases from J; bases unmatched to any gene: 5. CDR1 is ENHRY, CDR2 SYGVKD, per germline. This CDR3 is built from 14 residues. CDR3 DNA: TGTGCCATCAGTAAGGGACAGGGAAGCTATGGCTACACCTTC. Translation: CAISKGQGSYGYTF.

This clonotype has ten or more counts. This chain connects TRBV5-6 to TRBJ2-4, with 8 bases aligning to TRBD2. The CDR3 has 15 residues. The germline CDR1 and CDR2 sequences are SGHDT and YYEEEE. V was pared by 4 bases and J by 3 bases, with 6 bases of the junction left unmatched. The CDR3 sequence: CASSPGGGGKNIQYF. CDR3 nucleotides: TGTGCCAGCAGCCCGGGGGGGGGCGGCAAAAACATTCAGTACTTC.

CDR3: CASSLAGGTNEQFF. The CDR3 nucleotides read TGTGCCAGCAGTTTAGCGGGAGGGACCAATGAGCAGTTCTTC. The gene calls are TRBV12-3 or TRBV12-4 and TRBJ2-1, with 7 bases that match TRBD2. Trimming at V came to 0 bases and at J to 6 bases, leaving 2 bases not matched to a gene. The CDR3 sequence is 14 residues long.

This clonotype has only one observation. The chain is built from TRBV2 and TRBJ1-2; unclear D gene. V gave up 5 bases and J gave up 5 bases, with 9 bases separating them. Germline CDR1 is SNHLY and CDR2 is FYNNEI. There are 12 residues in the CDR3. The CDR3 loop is CASSPITYGYTF. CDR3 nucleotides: TGTGCCAGCAGTCCCATTACGTATGGCTACACCTTC.

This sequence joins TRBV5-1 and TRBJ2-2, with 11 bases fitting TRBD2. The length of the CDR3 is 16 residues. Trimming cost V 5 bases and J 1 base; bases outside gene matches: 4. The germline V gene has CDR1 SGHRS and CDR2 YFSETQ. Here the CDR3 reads CASSSSGGQNTGELFF. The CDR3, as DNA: TGCGCCAGCAGTTCTAGCGGGGGGCAGAACACCGGGGAGCTGTTTTTT. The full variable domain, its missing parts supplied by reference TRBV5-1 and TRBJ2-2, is KAGVTQTPRYLIKTRGQQVTLSCSPISGHRSVSWYQQTPGQGLQFLFEYFSETQRNKGNFPGRFSGRQFSNSRSEMNVSTLELGDSALYLCASSSSGGQNTGELFFGEGSRLTVL.

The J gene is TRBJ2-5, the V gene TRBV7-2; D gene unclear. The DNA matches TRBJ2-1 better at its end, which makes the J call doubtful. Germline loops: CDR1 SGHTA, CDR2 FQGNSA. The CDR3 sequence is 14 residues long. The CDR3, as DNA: TGTGCCAGCAGCTTAGAGGCAGCTTACAATGAGCAGTTCTTC. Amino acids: CASSLEAAYNEQFF.

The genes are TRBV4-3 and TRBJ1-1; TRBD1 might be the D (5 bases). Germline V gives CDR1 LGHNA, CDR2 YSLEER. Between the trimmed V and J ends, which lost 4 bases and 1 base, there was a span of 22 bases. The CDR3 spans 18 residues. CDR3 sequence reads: CASSPDPHLTVANTEAFF. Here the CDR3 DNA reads TGCGCCAGCAGCCCGGACCCACATTTGACAGTAGCGAACACTGAAGCTTTCTTT.

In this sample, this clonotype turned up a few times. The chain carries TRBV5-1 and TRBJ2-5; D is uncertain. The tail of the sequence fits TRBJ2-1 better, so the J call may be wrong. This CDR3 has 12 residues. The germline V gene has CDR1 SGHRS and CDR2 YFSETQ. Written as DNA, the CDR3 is TGCGCCAGCAGCTCGACCTACGCTGAGCAGTTCTTC. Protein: CASSSTYAEQFF.

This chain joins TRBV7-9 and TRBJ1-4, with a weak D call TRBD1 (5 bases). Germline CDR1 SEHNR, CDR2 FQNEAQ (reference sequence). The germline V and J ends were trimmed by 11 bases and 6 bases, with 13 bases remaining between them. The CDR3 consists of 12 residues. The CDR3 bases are TGTGCCTACGCGGGGGTACATGAAAAACTGTTTTTT. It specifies CAYAGVHEKLFF.

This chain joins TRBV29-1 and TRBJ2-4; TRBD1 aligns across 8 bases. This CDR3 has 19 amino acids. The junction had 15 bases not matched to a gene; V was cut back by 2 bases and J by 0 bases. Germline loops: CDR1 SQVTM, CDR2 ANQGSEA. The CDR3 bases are TGCAGCGTTGAAACAAAGTGGACAGGGTCGAGGTTAGCCAAAAACATTCAGTACTTC. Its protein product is CSVETKWTGSRLAKNIQYF.

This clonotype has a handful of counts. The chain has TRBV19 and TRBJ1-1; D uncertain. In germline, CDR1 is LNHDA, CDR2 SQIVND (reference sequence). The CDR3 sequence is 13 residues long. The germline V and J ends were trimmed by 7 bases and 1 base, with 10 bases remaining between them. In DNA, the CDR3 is TGTGCCAGTAAAATCTGGGGGAACACTGAAGCTTTCTTT. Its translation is CASKIWGNTEAFF.

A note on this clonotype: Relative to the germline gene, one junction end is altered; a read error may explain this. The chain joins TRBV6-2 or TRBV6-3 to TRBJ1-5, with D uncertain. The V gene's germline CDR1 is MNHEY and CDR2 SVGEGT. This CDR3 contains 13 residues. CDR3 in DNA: TGTGCCAGCAGAAGGCACAGCAATCAGCCCCCGCATTTT. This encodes CASRRHSNQPPHF.

This CDR3 is CSANQPGGGADTQYF. The CDR3 DNA reads as TGCAGTGCCAACCAGCCCGGGGGTGGGGCAGATACGCAGTATTTT. The rearrangement links TRBV20-1 to TRBJ2-3; possible D gene TRBD2, 6 bases. The V end lost 6 bases, the J end lost 4 bases, and 20 bases lay between the germline ends. Germline CDR1 reads DFQATT; CDR2 reads SNEGSKA (reference sequence). The CDR3 totals 15 residues.

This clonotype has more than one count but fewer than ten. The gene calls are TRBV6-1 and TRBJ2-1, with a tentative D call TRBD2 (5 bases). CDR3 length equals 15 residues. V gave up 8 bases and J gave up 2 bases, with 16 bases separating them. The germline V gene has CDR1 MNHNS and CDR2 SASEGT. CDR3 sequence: CASDSGGGTYNEQFF. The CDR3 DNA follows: TGTGCCAGCGATTCCGGAGGCGGAACCTACAATGAGCAGTTCTTC.